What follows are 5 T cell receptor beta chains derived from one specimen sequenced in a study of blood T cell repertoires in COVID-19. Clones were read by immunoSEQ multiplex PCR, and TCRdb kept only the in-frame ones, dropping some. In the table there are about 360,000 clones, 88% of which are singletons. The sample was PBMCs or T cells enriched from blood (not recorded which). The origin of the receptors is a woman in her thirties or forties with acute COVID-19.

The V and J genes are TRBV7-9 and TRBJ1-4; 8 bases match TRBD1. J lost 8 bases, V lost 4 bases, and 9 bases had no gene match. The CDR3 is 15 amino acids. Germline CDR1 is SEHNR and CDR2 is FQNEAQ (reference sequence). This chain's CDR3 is CASSSLGQGGEKLFF. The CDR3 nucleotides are TGTGCCAGCAGCTCTCTCGGACAGGGAGGCGAAAAACTGTTTTTT.

CDR3 nucleotide sequence: TGCGCCAGCAGCCAAGAGAGACAGGGGGCGTTAGGTCAGCCCCAGCATTTT. This sequence encodes CASSQERQGALGQPQHF. This chain links TRBV4-1 with TRBJ1-5; 10 bases line up with TRBD1. The CDR3 has 17 residues. V lost 0 bases to trimming and J lost 6 bases; unmatched junction nucleotides: 8. CDR1 is MGHRA and CDR2 is YSYEKL in the germline V gene.

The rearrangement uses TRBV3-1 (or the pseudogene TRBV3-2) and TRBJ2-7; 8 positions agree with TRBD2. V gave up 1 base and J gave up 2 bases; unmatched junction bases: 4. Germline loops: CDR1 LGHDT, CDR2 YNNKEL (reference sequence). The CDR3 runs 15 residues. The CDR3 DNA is TGTGCCAGCAGCCAAGTGGCGGGGGGACCCTACGAGCAGTACTTC. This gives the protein CASSQVAGGPYEQYF.

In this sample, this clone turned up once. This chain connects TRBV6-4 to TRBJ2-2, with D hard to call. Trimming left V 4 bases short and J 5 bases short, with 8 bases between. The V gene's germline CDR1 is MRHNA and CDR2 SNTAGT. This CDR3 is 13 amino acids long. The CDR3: CASSAKITGELFF. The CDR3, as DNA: TGTGCCAGCAGTGCTAAAATTACCGGGGAGCTGTTTTTT.

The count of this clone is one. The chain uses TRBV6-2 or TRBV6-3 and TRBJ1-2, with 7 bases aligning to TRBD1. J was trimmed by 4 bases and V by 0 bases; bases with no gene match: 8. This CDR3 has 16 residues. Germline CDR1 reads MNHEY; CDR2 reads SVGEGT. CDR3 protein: CASSYSRQGVGYGYTF. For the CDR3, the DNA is TGTGCCAGCAGTTACTCCAGACAGGGCGTAGGCTATGGCTACACCTTC.